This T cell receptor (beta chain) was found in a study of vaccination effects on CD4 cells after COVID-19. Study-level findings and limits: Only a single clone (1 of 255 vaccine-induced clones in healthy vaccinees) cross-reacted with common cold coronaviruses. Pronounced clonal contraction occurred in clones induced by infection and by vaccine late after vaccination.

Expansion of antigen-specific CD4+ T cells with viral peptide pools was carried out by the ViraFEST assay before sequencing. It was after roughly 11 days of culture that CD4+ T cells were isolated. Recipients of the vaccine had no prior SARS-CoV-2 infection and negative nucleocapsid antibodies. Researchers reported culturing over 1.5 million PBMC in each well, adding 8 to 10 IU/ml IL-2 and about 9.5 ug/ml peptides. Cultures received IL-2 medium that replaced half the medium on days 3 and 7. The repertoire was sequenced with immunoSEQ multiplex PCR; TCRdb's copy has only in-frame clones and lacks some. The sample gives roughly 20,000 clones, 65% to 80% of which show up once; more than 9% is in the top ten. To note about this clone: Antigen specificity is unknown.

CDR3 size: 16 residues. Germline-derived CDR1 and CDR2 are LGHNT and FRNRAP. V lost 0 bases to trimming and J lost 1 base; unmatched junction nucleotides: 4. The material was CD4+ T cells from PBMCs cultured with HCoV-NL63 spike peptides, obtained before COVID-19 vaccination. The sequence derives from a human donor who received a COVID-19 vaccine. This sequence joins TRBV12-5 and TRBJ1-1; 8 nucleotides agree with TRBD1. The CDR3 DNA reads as TGTGCTAGTGGTTTGGTACTCGGACAGGGGAACACTGAAGCTTTCTTT. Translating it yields CASGLVLGQGNTEAFF. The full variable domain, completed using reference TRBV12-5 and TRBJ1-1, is DARVTQTPRHKVTEMGQEVTMRCQPILGHNTVFWYRQTMMQGLELLAYFRNRAPLDDSGMPKDRFSAEMPDATLATLKIQPSEPRDSAVYFCASGLVLGQGNTEAFFGQGTRLTVV.